This T cell receptor beta chain was found in a study of T cell responses to AZD1222 COVID-19 vaccine. Points from the study as a whole: Females outnumbered males among donors, who were mostly white British; clonal diversity was possibly underestimated.

With respect to this clone: What it binds is not known.

The method was immunoSEQ multiplex PCR; TCRdb's version includes in-frame clones alone and lacks a portion of them. The sample has 95,000 to 150,000 clones, around 87% seen once. The CDR3 spans 15 residues. CDR1 and CDR2 (germline): GTSNPN, SVGIG (reference sequence). V was trimmed by 0 bases and J by 8 bases, leaving 17 bases between them. The rearrangement uses TRBV30 and TRBJ2-1; perhaps TRBD2 as D (6 bases). The TCR originated in an adult in good health. The source material was peripheral blood, sampled on day 0 of AZD1222 vaccination. As DNA, the CDR3 is TGTGCCTGGAGTGTACACCGACTAGTTAGCGATGAGCAGTTCTTC. Translation: CAWSVHRLVSDEQFF.